A single sample is the source of the 22 T cell receptor beta chains below, sequenced in a study of blood T cell repertoires in COVID-19. The repertoire was sequenced with immunoSEQ multiplex PCR; TCRdb's copy has only in-frame clones and lacks some. The data contain 110,000 to 150,000 clones, over 70% of them singletons. Sequences were obtained from PBMCs or T cells enriched from blood (not recorded which). The receptors stem from a man aged 60 to 69 who had recovered from COVID-19.

The chain carries TRBV18 and TRBJ2-2; D is unclear. The CDR3 runs to 14 residues. In germline, CDR1 is KGHSH, CDR2 LQKENI. Between the trimmed V and J ends, which lost 3 bases and 3 bases, there was a span of 8 bases. CDR3 DNA: TGTGCCAGCTCACCGCCCCGGGACACCGGGGAGCTGTTTTTT. Its protein is CASSPPRDTGELFF.

This clone appeared a single time. The rearrangement uses TRBV7-9 and TRBJ2-4; possible D gene TRBD1, 5 bases. Germline loops: CDR1 SEHNR, CDR2 FQNEAQ (reference sequence). The CDR3 is 12 residues long. Trimming took 6 bases from V and 9 from J, leaving 12 bases between them. CDR3: CASRGAGGIQYF. Written as DNA, the CDR3 is TGTGCCAGCAGAGGGGCCGGTGGCATTCAGTACTTC.

The chain carries TRBV15 and TRBJ2-7, with D uncertain. Germline V lookup: CDR1 LNHNV, CDR2 YYDKDF (reference sequence). This CDR3 spans 14 amino acids. Trimming removed 3 bases at V and 3 bases at J, with 12 bases between. CDR3 loop: CATSRTLDLYEQYF. The CDR3, as DNA: TGTGCCACCAGCAGGACCCTAGACCTCTACGAGCAGTACTTC.

The chain uses TRBV20-1 and TRBJ1-2; 7 positions agree with TRBD1. The trim removed 6 bases at V and 11 bases at J, leaving 9 bases unmatched. The CDR3 runs to 11 residues. Per the germline V gene, CDR1 is DFQATT and CDR2 is SNEGSKA (reference sequence). For the CDR3, the DNA is TGCAGTGCGCACAGGGGAGAGGGTTACACCTTC. It translates to CSAHRGEGYTF.

The V call is TRBV5-1, the J call TRBJ1-4, with 10 bases aligning to TRBD1. The V and J ends lost 0 bases and 7 bases, in that order; junction bases with no gene match: 3. The CDR3 spans 15 residues. Germline V CDR1 and CDR2: SGHRS, YFSETQ. CDR3 in amino acids: CASSLAGTGVEKLFF. The DNA of the CDR3 is TGCGCCAGCAGCTTGGCCGGGACAGGGGTTGAAAAACTGTTTTTT. The full variable domain, in which reference TRBV5-1 and TRBJ1-4 provide the parts outside the CDR3, is KAGVTQTPRYLIKTRGQQVTLSCSPISGHRSVSWYQQTPGQGLQFLFEYFSETQRNKGNFPGRFSGRQFSNSRSEMNVSTLELGDSALYLCASSLAGTGVEKLFFGSGTQLSVL.

V and J are TRBV28 and TRBJ1-4; the D gene is possibly TRBD1 (5 bases). CDR1 is MDHEN, CDR2 SYDVKM, per germline. The CDR3 is made up of 14 amino acids. Between the trimmed V and J ends, which lost 3 bases and 6 bases, there was a span of 11 bases. CDR3 amino acids: CASSFRRGHEKLFF. The DNA for the CDR3 is TGTGCCAGCAGTTTTAGGAGGGGCCATGAAAAACTGTTTTTT.

This clone appeared a single time. The J gene is TRBJ1-1, the V gene TRBV2, with a possible D match to TRBD1 (6 bases). V lost 4 bases to trimming and J lost 1 base, with 7 bases between them. The V gene's germline CDR1 is SNHLY and CDR2 FYNNEI. The CDR3 runs to 13 residues. The DNA for the CDR3 is TGTGCCAGCAGTGGACAGGAGAACACTGAAGCTTTCTTT. Encoded protein: CASSGQENTEAFF.

This rearrangement joins TRBV9 to TRBJ2-3, with D unresolved. V lost 0 bases and J lost 1, with 3 bases in between. The germline V gene encodes CDR1 SGDLS and CDR2 YYNGEE. This CDR3 contains 13 residues. In nucleotides, the CDR3 is TGTGCCAGCAGCGTAGCCGGCACAGATACGCAGTATTTT. This codes for CASSVAGTDTQYF.

This chain uses TRBV6-8 with TRBJ1-3, with 7 bases aligning to TRBD1. The CDR3 loop spans 13 amino acids. The germline V gene encodes CDR1 MNHGY and CDR2 SAAAGT. With V trimmed by 7 bases and J by 14 bases, 14 bases remained unmatched. The CDR3 nucleotides are TGTGCCAGCACCGGACAGGCCTGGTCTACCCTATATTTT. Translation gives CASTGQAWSTLYF.

The CDR3 region is CASSLVSGARNEQFF. In DNA, the CDR3 is TGTGCCAGCAGCTTAGTGTCTGGGGCGAGGAATGAGCAGTTCTTC. The genes are TRBV11-2 and TRBJ2-1, with D maybe TRBD1 (5 bases). CDR3 length equals 15 residues. Per germline, CDR1 SGHAT and CDR2 FQNNGV. Trimming stripped 1 base from V and 7 bases from J, with 14 bases between.

This clone was counted between two and nine times. Other DNA sequences in the sample encode the same CDR3. The V call is TRBV18, the J call TRBJ1-1; D is unresolved. Germline V CDR1 and CDR2: KGHSH, LQKENI. V lost 2 bases and J 1 base, leaving 5 bases between the germline ends. The CDR3 runs to 13 residues. The DNA of the CDR3 is TGTGCCAGCTCACCAACGGGGAACACTGAAGCTTTCTTT. Translating it yields CASSPTGNTEAFF.

This clone was counted a few times. This chain connects TRBV27 to TRBJ1-4; perhaps TRBD1 as D (6 bases). The length of the CDR3 is 14 residues. Germline lookup yields CDR1 MNHEY and CDR2 SMNVEV (reference sequence). Between the trimmed V and J ends, which lost 8 bases and 8 bases, there was a span of 18 bases. The DNA for the CDR3 is TGTGCCAGCGCCCCCGGGGGGCGCAAGGAAAAACTGTTTTTT. Protein: CASAPGGRKEKLFF.

The J gene is TRBJ2-2, the V gene TRBV10-1; D is possibly TRBD1 (8 bases). The CDR3 runs 15 residues. V was cut by 8 bases and J by 6 bases, with 19 bases left in between. Germline CDR1 and CDR2: WNHNN and SYGVQD (reference sequence). In DNA, the CDR3 is TGCGCCAGCCGGCGGGAGACAGGGGTAGCCGGGGAGCTGTTTTTT. Translated, it gives CASRRETGVAGELFF.

On this clone itself: Other nucleotide sequences from this sample produce the same CDR3. The V call is TRBV7-2, the J call TRBJ1-1; D unclear. The CDR3 loop spans 14 amino acids. V gave up 0 bases and J gave up 1 base, with 6 bases separating them. Germline lookup yields CDR1 SGHTA and CDR2 FQGNSA. In nucleotides, the CDR3 is TGTGCCAGCAGCTTAGCTCGGGGGAACACTGAAGCTTTCTTT. Protein: CASSLARGNTEAFF.

This clone occurred a few times. The rearrangement links TRBV25-1 to TRBJ2-7; weak D call: TRBD2 (5 bases). V lost 4 bases, J lost 6 bases, and 10 bases lay in between. CDR1 and CDR2 (germline): MGHDK, SYGVNS. The CDR3 totals 12 residues. CDR3 sequence reads: CASSARLFEQYF. The CDR3 nucleotides read TGTGCCAGCAGTGCCCGACTATTCGAGCAGTACTTC.

This rearrangement joins TRBV5-8 to TRBJ2-5, with 7 nucleotides matching TRBD2. The germline CDR1 and CDR2 sequences are SGHTS and YDEGEE. The CDR3 totals 16 residues. The V segment lost 3 bases and the J segment 5 bases; nucleotides outside the gene matches: 13. The CDR3 protein is CASSWGGHLAGETQYF. CDR3 bases: TGTGCCAGCAGCTGGGGAGGGCACCTTGCAGGGGAGACCCAGTACTTC.

The chain couples TRBV20-1 to TRBJ1-4, with a possible D match to TRBD1 (6 bases). V lost 3 bases and J 7 bases, leaving 12 bases between the germline ends. This CDR3 contains 13 residues. CDR1 DFQATT and CDR2 SNEGSKA come from the germline V gene (reference sequence). Here the CDR3 DNA reads TGCAGTGCTAGTTATAGGGGGTTTGAAAAACTGTTTTTT. This codes for CSASYRGFEKLFF.

This chain uses TRBV10-1 with TRBJ2-3; 8 bases line up with TRBD2. Germline V gene sequence: CDR1 WNHNN, CDR2 SYGVQD (reference sequence). The V segment lost 4 bases and the J segment 4 bases; nucleotides outside the gene matches: 7. The CDR3 contains 15 residues. Here the CDR3 reads CASSAPGGLADTQYF. The CDR3, as DNA: TGCGCCAGCAGTGCCCCGGGGGGGCTCGCAGATACGCAGTATTTT.

The V and J genes are TRBV11-2 and TRBJ1-1; D ambiguous. Trimming stripped 1 base from V and 4 bases from J, with 10 bases between. The CDR3 sequence is 14 residues long. Germline V gene sequence: CDR1 SGHAT, CDR2 FQNNGV. The CDR3 DNA is TGTGCCAGCAGCTTAGGAGGGTACGGCACTGAAGCTTTCTTT. Protein sequence: CASSLGGYGTEAFF.

This clone was seen a single time. This chain connects TRBV3-1 (or the pseudogene TRBV3-2) to TRBJ2-3; 8 nucleotides align to TRBD2. Germline CDR1 LGHDT, CDR2 YNNKEL (reference sequence). Losses at the gene ends were 1 base for V and 4 bases for J; bases not matched to a gene: 7. CDR3 length equals 16 residues. CDR3 region: CASSQVSGVEPDTQYF. The CDR3 DNA sequence: TGTGCCAGCAGCCAAGTTAGCGGGGTTGAGCCAGATACGCAGTATTTT.

This chain links TRBV5-1 with TRBJ1-4, with D possibly being TRBD1 (5 bases). Germline-derived CDR1 and CDR2 are SGHRS and YFSETQ. This CDR3 contains 16 residues. The V end lost 3 bases, the J end lost 0 bases, and 12 bases lay between the germline ends. The CDR3 sequence: CASSSRQIATNEKLFF. In DNA form, the CDR3 reads TGCGCCAGCAGCTCAAGACAGATTGCAACTAATGAAAAACTGTTTTTT.

The J gene is TRBJ1-1, the V gene TRBV27; D is uncertain. Germline assignment: CDR1 MNHEY and CDR2 SMNVEV (reference sequence). With 6 bases removed from V and 10 bases from J, the gap between germline ends came to 18 bases. The CDR3 contains 13 residues. DNA of the CDR3: TGTGCCAGCAGCTCTCTAGGAGGTTTATTAGCTTTCTTT. Its translation: CASSSLGGLLAFF.